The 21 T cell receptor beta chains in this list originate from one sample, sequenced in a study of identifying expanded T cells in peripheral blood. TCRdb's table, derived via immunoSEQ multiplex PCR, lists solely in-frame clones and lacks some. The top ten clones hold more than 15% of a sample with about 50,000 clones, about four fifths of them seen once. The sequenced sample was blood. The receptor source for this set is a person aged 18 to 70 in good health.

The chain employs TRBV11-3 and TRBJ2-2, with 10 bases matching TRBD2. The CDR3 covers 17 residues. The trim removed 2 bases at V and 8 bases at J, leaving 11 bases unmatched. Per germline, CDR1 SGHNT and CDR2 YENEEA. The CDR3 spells CASSLSSASGSRGELFF. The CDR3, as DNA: TGTGCCAGCAGCTTAAGCTCGGCTAGCGGGAGTCGGGGGGAGCTGTTTTTT.

The CDR3 sequence is CASRPGHSGNTIYF. The CDR3 DNA follows: TGTGCCAGCCGACCCGGCCACTCTGGAAACACCATATATTTT. The chain combines TRBV6-1 with TRBJ1-3; no reliable D call. Germline V lookup: CDR1 MNHNS, CDR2 SASEGT. Trimming cost V 8 bases and J 0 bases, with 11 bases left between them. CDR3 length: 14 residues.

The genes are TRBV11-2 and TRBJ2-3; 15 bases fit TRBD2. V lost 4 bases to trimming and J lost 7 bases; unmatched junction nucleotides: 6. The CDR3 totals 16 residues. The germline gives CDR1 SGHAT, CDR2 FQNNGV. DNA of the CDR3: TGTGCCAGCAGCTCCTTCGGACTAGCGGGAGGGAATACGCAGTATTTT. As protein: CASSSFGLAGGNTQYF.

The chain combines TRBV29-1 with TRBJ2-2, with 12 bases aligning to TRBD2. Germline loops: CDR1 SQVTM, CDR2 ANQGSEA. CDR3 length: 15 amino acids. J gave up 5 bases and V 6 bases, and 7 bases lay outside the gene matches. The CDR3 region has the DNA TGCAGCGTGTCACTAGCGGGAGGTCGGACCGGGGAGCTGTTTTTT. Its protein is CSVSLAGGRTGELFF.

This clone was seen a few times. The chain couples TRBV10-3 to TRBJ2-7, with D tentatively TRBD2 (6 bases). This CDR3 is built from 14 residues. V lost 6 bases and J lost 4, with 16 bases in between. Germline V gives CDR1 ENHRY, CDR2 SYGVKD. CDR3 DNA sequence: TGTGCCATCAGGGGGACTGCCGAAGGGTACGAGCAGTACTTC. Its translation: CAIRGTAEGYEQYF.

In nucleotides, the CDR3 is TGTGCCAGCTCACCCGGTCTTTTCACTGAAGCTTTCTTT. Translating it yields CASSPGLFTEAFF. This chain uses TRBV18 with TRBJ1-1; D is unclear. The CDR3 is 13 residues long. Germline assignment: CDR1 KGHSH and CDR2 LQKENI. Trimming left V 3 bases short and J 4 bases short, with 9 bases between.

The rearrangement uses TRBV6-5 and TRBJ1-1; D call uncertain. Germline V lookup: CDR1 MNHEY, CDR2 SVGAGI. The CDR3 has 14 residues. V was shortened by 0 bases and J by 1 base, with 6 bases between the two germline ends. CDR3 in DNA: TGTGCCAGCAGTTACTCGACGGGGAACACTGAAGCTTTCTTT. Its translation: CASSYSTGNTEAFF.

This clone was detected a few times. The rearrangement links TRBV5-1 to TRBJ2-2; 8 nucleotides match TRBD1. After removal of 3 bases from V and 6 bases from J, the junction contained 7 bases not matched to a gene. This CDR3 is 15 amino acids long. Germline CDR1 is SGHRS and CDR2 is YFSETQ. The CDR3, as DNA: TGCGCCAGCAGCTCCCTTGGACAGGGATCCGGGGAGCTGTTTTTT. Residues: CASSSLGQGSGELFF.

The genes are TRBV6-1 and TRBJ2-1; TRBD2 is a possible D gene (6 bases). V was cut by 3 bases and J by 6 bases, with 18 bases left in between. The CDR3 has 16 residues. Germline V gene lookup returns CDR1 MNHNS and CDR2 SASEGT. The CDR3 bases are TGTGCCAGCAGTGAGCGGGGCCCCCCCCTAAGCAATGAGCAGTTCTTC. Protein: CASSERGPPLSNEQFF.

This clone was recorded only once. The CDR3 sequence is CASSPPGLAGGGANEQFF. As DNA, the CDR3 is TGTGCCAGCAGCCCTCCGGGACTAGCGGGAGGGGGTGCCAATGAGCAGTTCTTC. The chain recombines TRBV7-9 with TRBJ2-1; TRBD2 matches 16 bases. CDR3 length: 18 residues. In germline, CDR1 is SEHNR, CDR2 FQNEAQ (reference sequence). J was trimmed by 6 bases and V by 5 bases; bases with no gene match: 10.

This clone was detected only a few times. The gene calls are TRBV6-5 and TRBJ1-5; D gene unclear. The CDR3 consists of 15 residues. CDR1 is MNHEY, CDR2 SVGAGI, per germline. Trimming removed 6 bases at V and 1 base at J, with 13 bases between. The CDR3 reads CASRTREYSNQPQHF. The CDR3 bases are TGTGCCAGCAGGACCCGGGAATACAGCAATCAGCCCCAGCATTTT.

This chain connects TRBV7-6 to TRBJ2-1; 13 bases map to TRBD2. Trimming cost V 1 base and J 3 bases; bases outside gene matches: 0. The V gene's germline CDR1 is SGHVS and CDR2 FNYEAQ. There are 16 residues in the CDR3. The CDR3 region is CASSLGLAGGYNEQFF. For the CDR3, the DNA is TGTGCCAGCAGCTTAGGACTAGCGGGGGGCTACAATGAGCAGTTCTTC.

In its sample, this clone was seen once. The CDR3 DNA reads as TGCGCCAGCTCTGCGGGGGAGCGGAGCTACGAGCAGTACTTC. Residues: CASSAGERSYEQYF. The chain recombines TRBV10-1 with TRBJ2-7, with 7 positions matching TRBD2. This CDR3 is built from 14 residues. Losses at the gene ends were 8 bases for V and 3 bases for J; bases not matched to a gene: 10. Germline loops: CDR1 WNHNN, CDR2 SYGVQD (reference sequence).

The CDR3 coding sequence is TGTGCCAGCAGGGAGGGAACAGCCTACAATGAGCAGTTCTTC. Residues: CASREGTAYNEQFF. The rearrangement uses TRBV2 and TRBJ2-1; D perhaps matches TRBD2 (6 bases). The ends were cut back, 6 bases at V and 2 bases at J, with 11 bases in the middle. CDR1 and CDR2 (germline): SNHLY, FYNNEI. The CDR3 is 14 residues long.

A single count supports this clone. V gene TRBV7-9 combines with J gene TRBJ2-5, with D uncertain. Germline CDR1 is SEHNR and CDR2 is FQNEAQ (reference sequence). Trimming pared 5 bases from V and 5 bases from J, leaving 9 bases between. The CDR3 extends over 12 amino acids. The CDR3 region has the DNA TGTGCCAGCAGCCGGAACGGTGAGACCCAGTACTTC. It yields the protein CASSRNGETQYF.

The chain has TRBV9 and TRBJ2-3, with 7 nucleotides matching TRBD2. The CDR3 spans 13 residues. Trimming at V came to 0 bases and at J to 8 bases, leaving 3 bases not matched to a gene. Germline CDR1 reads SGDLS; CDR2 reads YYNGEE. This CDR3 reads CASSVEGRGTQYF. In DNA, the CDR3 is TGTGCCAGCAGCGTAGAGGGGAGGGGTACGCAGTATTTT.

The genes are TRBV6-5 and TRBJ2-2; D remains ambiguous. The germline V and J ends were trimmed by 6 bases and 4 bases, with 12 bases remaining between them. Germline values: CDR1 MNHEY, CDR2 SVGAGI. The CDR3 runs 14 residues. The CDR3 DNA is TGTGCCAGCAGGGGTCAAGTAGGCACCGGGGAGCTGTTTTTT. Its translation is CASRGQVGTGELFF.

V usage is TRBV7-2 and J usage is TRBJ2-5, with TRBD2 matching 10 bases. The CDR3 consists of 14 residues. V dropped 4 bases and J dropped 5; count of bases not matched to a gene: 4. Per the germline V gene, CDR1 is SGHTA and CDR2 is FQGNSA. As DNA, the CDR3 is TGTGCCAGCAGCTCCCTAGCGGGAGTTGAGACCCAGTACTTC. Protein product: CASSSLAGVETQYF.

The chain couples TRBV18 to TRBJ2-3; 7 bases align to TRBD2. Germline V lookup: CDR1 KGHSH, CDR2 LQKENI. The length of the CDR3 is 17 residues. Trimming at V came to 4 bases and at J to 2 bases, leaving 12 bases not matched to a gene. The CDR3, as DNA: TGTGCCAGCTCACGGCGCCTAGCGGAGACTTACACAGATACGCAGTATTTT. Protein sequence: CASSRRLAETYTDTQYF.

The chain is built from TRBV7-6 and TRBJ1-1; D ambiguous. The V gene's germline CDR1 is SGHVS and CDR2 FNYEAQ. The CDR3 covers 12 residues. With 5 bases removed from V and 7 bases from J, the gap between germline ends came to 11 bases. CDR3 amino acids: CASSLHTGEAFF. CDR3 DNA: TGTGCCAGCAGCCTCCATACGGGTGAAGCTTTCTTT.

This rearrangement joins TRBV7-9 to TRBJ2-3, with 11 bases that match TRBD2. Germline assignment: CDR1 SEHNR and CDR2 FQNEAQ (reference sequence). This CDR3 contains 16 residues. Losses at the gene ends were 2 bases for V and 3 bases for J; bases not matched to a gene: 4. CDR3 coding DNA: TGTGCCAGCAGCTTACGGGCTAGCGGGAGGACAGATACGCAGTATTTT. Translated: CASSLRASGRTDTQYF. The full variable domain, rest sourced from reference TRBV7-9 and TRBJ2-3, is DTGVSQNPRHKITKRGQNVTFRCDPISEHNRLYWYRQTLGQGPEFLTYFQNEAQLEKSRLLSDRFSAERPKGSFSTLEIQRTEQGDSAMYLCASSLRASGRTDTQYFGPGTRLTVL.